These 10 T cell receptor beta chains share one sample of origin, sequenced in a study of T cell responses to AZD1222 COVID-19 vaccine. Clones were sequenced by immunoSEQ multiplex PCR, and TCRdb holds only the in-frame ones, with some missing. The data hold 150,000 or so clones, with 90% to 95% observed a single time. The material was peripheral blood, obtained on day 0 of AZD1222 vaccination. All receptors come from an adult in good health.

This clone was seen a single time. The V and J genes are TRBV19 and TRBJ1-2; 11 bases fit TRBD1. This CDR3 is 12 amino acids long. V was pared by 6 bases and J by 6 bases, with 0 bases of the junction left unmatched. The germline CDR1 and CDR2 sequences are LNHDA and SQIVND (reference sequence). For the CDR3, the DNA is TGTGCCAGTAGGGGACAGGGGGATGGCTACACCTTC. This translates into CASRGQGDGYTF.

The chain combines TRBV27 with TRBJ1-1; D not certain. The CDR3 is 14 residues long. Germline lookup yields CDR1 MNHEY and CDR2 SMNVEV (reference sequence). The V gene lost 3 bases and the J gene lost 1 base, with 9 bases spanning the gap. This chain's CDR3 is CASSFVDANTEAFF. The CDR3, as DNA: TGTGCCAGCAGTTTTGTGGACGCGAACACTGAAGCTTTCTTT.

This clone was seen once. This chain links TRBV11-2 with TRBJ1-1; the D gene is possibly TRBD1 (6 bases). This CDR3 is 13 amino acids long. Per germline, CDR1 SGHAT and CDR2 FQNNGV. Trimming left V 5 bases short and J 6 bases short, with 13 bases between. DNA for the CDR3: TGTGCCAGCAGCCGATCTGGGGGGCCTGAAGCTTTCTTT. Amino acid sequence: CASSRSGGPEAFF.

The chain uses TRBV7-2 and TRBJ2-5; a possible D gene is TRBD1 (5 bases). The CDR3 runs 12 residues. The germline V gene encodes CDR1 SGHTA and CDR2 FQGNSA. V was clipped by 3 bases and J by 7 bases, with 9 bases between them. The CDR3, as DNA: TGTGCCAGCAGCTTCAGGGATGGGACCCAGTACTTC. Translating it yields CASSFRDGTQYF.

The V and J genes are TRBV7-9 and TRBJ1-1, with D possibly matching TRBD1 (6 bases). The CDR3 has 13 amino acids. Germline V gives CDR1 SEHNR, CDR2 FQNEAQ (reference sequence). Trimming removed 5 bases from V and 8 bases from J, with 15 bases in between. CDR3 coding DNA: TGTGCCAGCAGCGCTGGGGGGACACTGGAAGCTTTCTTT. Protein sequence: CASSAGGTLEAFF.

The rearrangement joins TRBV4-3 to TRBJ2-7; D uncertain. This CDR3 is 15 amino acids long. Between the trimmed V and J ends, which lost 0 bases and 3 bases, there was a span of 12 bases. Looked up from germline, CDR1 is LGHNA and CDR2 is YSLEER. The CDR3 spells CASSQDRSLYYEQYF. The CDR3, as DNA: TGCGCCAGCAGCCAAGACAGGAGCCTATACTACGAGCAGTACTTC.

The gene calls are TRBV6-4 and TRBJ2-5; 7 bases agree with TRBD1. This CDR3 comprises 13 residues. Trimming took 2 bases from V and 5 from J; bases not matched to a gene: 2. The germline CDR1 and CDR2 sequences are MRHNA and SNTAGT. The CDR3 reads CASSDTRGETQYF. The CDR3 coding sequence is TGTGCCAGCAGTGACACCAGGGGGGAGACCCAGTACTTC.

V and J are TRBV9 and TRBJ2-4; 8 bases are a match to TRBD2. This CDR3 comprises 14 residues. V lost 6 bases to trimming and J lost 1 base; unmatched junction nucleotides: 3. Germline assignment: CDR1 SGDLS and CDR2 YYNGEE. CDR3 DNA sequence: TGTGCCAGCACCGGGGGGGAGGCCAAAAACATTCAGTACTTC. It codes for CASTGGEAKNIQYF.

This clone was seen just once. The chain couples TRBV10-2 to TRBJ1-5; 9 nucleotides align to TRBD1. Per the germline V gene, CDR1 is WSHSY and CDR2 is SAAADI. The CDR3 totals 16 residues. Trimming removed 2 bases from V and 6 bases from J; junction bases left unmatched: 8. CDR3 sequence reads: CASSETGGAFSQPQHF. The CDR3, as DNA: TGCGCCAGCAGTGAGACAGGGGGCGCGTTTAGTCAGCCCCAGCATTTT.

The chain links TRBV7-2 to TRBJ2-2; 10 positions agree with TRBD2. Germline CDR1 SGHTA, CDR2 FQGNSA. J gave up 6 bases and V 7 bases, and 5 bases lay outside the gene matches. The CDR3 is 14 residues long. The DNA for the CDR3 is TGTGCCAGCAAGACTAGCGGGTGGGCCGGGGAGCTGTTTTTT. The encoded protein is CASKTSGWAGELFF. Full variable domain (outside the CDR3, taken from reference TRBV7-2 and TRBJ2-2): GAGVSQSPSNKVTEKGKDVELRCDPISGHTALYWYRQSLGQGLEFLIYFQGNSAPDKSGLPSDRFSAERTGGSVSTLTIQRTQQEDSAVYLCASKTSGWAGELFFGEGSRLTVL.